This T cell receptor beta chain emerged from a study of response to subunit inactivated influenza vaccine (dated by TCRdb to 2016 to 2019). Background on the whole study: Deep quantitative profiling of the T cell receptor repertoire was used in the study to follow responses to a trivalent subunit inactivated influenza vaccine.

Paper-wide results and their limitations: The authors suggested that each seasonal influenza vaccination may recruit only a limited number of new T cells.

As to this clonotype: This receptor's antigen is unknown. No clone much larger than this one lies a single base away; base qualities are absent.

The receptor library was made with RT-PCR. TCRdb shows the sequencer as Illumina HiSeq 2500. TCRdb passed the public sequencing reads through fastp at Q25 and MiXCR, retaining productive beta sequences. Every entry covers one CDR3 protein and lists the most common genes and DNA from its rows. A total of about 500,000 distinct CDR3 sequences appear in this sample, approximately 13% of them only once. Around 13% of the sample is held by the ten biggest clonotypes. Taken with the paper, the label for time point translates to: approximately 40 days after influenza vaccine administration. The sequenced sample was PBMCs from blood, obtained more than 35 days after vaccination. This receptor was obtained from a man aged 50-59 years who received an inactivated influenza vaccine. Donor details come from another sample of the same person, matched by shared clones.

The DNA reads as follows: TGCGCCAGCAGCTTGTTTGAGTCTAGCACAGAGCAGTTCTTC. Its coded protein is CASSLFESSTEQFF. The V and J genes are TRBV5-1 and TRBJ2-1; tentative D gene TRBD2, with 5 bases matching. Deletion took 1 base off V and 10 bases off J, with a span of 15 bases between the germline ends. In the germline V gene, CDR1 corresponds to SGHRS and CDR2 to YFSETQ. The CDR3, from cysteine to phenylalanine, totals 14 residues. The kept DNA is CDR3 alone, 42 bases in frame from the first base.